This T cell receptor beta chain was recorded in a study of shared clonotypes between healthy human individuals. This clone was observed a single time. CDR1 is SQVTM and CDR2 is ANQGSEA in the germline V gene. The CDR3 sequence is 13 residues long. V lost 6 bases and J lost 2, with 13 bases in between. Here immunoSEQ multiplex PCR was the method, and the copy in TCRdb shows in-frame clones only, minus some. Of under 750,000 clones listed, over 55% are singletons. This clonotype was sampled from a woman younger than 45 in good health. This chain links TRBV29-1 with TRBJ1-1; a weak D match, TRBD1 (5 bases). Sequenced sample: memory CD4+ T cells sorted from blood. Subset given: CD45RA-negative fraction. The chain's CDR3 is CSVGVGGNTEAFF. CDR3 nucleotides: TGCAGCGTCGGGGTTGGGGGAAACACTGAAGCTTTCTTT. The full variable domain, in which reference TRBV29-1 and TRBJ1-1 provide the parts outside the CDR3, is SAVISQKPSRDICQRGTSLTIQCQVDSQVTMMFWYRQQPGQSLTLIATANQGSEATYESGFVIDKFPISRPNLTFSTLTVSNMSPEDSSIYLCSVGVGGNTEAFFGQGTRLTVV.